This T cell receptor (beta chain) was recorded in a study of cytomegalovirus exposure and HLA in healthy donors. Study at large: Researchers previously reported finding fewer than 140 million unique TCR beta sequences from about 200 million T cells.

The PCR used 60 Vbeta and 13 Jbeta primers. Profiling relied on immunoSEQ multiplex PCR, and the TCRdb table lists in-frame clones only, not all of them. The sample contains about 180,000 clones, around 80% of which appear only once. This clone has only one observation. The antigen remains unidentified. Notes on the study in general: Association of a missense DCLRE1C variant with TCR beta V- and J-gene trimming was reported in a later analysis. Confirmation in vitro established that a few CMV-associated chains were specific for CMV antigens. The authors judged a highly shared variant cluster likely a sequencing artifact.

The V gene end was trimmed by 4 bases and the J gene end by 2 bases; junction bases not matched to a gene: 6. The CDR3 runs 16 residues. Germline lookup yields CDR1 SGDLS and CDR2 YYNGEE. The specimen sequenced was PBMCs. The chain combines TRBV9 with TRBJ1-4, with 9 nucleotides matching TRBD1. This sequence originates from a woman in her twenties or thirties in good health and CMV-seropositive. This CDR3 is CASSITGTGTNEKLFF. The CDR3 DNA is TGTGCCAGCAGCATTACCGGGACAGGGACTAATGAAAAACTGTTTTTT.